Listed here is a single T cell receptor (beta chain). What it binds is unknown. This sample was included in a study of OX40 agonist ivuxolimab in advanced cancers. Study summary: While on treatment, patients had intravenous ivuxolimab at 0.01 to 10 mg/kg every 2 weeks. Eligibility admitted prior anti-PD-1, anti-PD-L1 or anti-CTLA-4 therapy; approximately 40% had some.

The V segment lost 5 bases and the J segment 0 bases; nucleotides outside the gene matches: 3. Germline V lookup: CDR1 SEHNR, CDR2 FQNEAQ (reference sequence). The CDR3 sequence is 15 residues long. Whole-study results and caveats: Relative to CD4+, CD8+ T cells held more expanded clones on average. At 0.1-3.0 mg/kg, partial responders had clonal expansion among the lowest observed.

The method was immunoSEQ multiplex PCR; TCRdb's version includes in-frame clones alone and lacks a portion of them. The sample has approximately 48,000 clones, approximately 80% seen once. This sequence joins TRBV7-9 and TRBJ2-7; 11 nucleotides agree with TRBD2. The TCR originated in an adult with an advanced solid tumor such as melanoma, head and neck, liver or kidney cancer. The sample was CD4+ or CD8+ T cells sorted from blood, taken in a trial of the OX40 agonist ivuxolimab. In DNA form, the CDR3 reads TGTGCCAGCAGCCTAACTAGCGGGGGCTCCTACGAGCAGTACTTC. Its translation is CASSLTSGGSYEQYF.